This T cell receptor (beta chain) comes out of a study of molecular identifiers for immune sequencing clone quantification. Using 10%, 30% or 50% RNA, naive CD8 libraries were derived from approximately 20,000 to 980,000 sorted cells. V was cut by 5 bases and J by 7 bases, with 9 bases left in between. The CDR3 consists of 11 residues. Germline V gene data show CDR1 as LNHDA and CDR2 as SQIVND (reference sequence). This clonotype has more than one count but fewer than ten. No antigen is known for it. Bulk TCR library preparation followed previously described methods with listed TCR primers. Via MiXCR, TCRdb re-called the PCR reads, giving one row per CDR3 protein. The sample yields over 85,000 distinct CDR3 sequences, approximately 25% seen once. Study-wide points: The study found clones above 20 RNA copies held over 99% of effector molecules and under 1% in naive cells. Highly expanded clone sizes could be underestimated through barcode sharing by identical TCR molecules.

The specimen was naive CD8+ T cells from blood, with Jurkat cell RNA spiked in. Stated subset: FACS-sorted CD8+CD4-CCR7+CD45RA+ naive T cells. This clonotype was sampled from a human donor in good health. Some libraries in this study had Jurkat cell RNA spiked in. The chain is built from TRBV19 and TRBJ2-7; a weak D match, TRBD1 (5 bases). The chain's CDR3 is CASSGALEQYF. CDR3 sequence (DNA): TGTGCCAGTAGTGGGGCGCTGGAGCAGTACTTC.